These 6 T cell receptor beta chains share one sample of origin, sequenced in a study of T-cell memory formation after mild COVID-19. From the 5' RACE reads, TCRdb called clonotypes with MiXCR, one entry per CDR3 protein. The sample holds fewer than 650,000 distinct CDR3 sequences, 17% seen once. Sequencing was done on a sample of PBMCs or a T cell subset sorted from them (not recorded which). The source of these receptors is an adult woman who had mild COVID-19 (a few samples of this study predate the infection). Cell type and time point are not known.

This chain connects TRBV5-3 to TRBJ1-5, with D perhaps matching TRBD1 (5 bases). TRBV5-3 is recorded as an ORF, its role being uncertain. The length of the CDR3 is 15 residues. V dropped 2 bases and J dropped 7 bases, with 16 bases sitting between them. The CDR3 region has the DNA TGTGCCAGAAGCTTTAGTTTCGGAGGGGACCAGCCCCAGCATTTT. Translating gives CARSFSFGGDQPQHF.

The chain joins TRBV20-1 to TRBJ1-1; TRBD1 agrees at 7 bases. CDR1 and CDR2 from the germline V gene are DFQATT and SNEGSKA (reference sequence). The trim removed 2 bases at V and 13 bases at J, leaving 7 bases unmatched. The CDR3 length is 11 residues. The DNA for the CDR3 is TGCAGTGCTAGACTTGGGACAGATGGTTTCTTT. This translates into CSARLGTDGFF.

V is TRBV4-2 and J is TRBJ2-1; TRBD2 matches at 8 bases. CDR1 is LGHNA, CDR2 YNFKEQ, per germline. The CDR3 has 15 residues. The junction had 14 bases not matched to a gene; V was cut back by 4 bases and J by 12 bases. CDR3 bases: TGTGCCAGCAGCCCAGGGTCGGGGGGGACAATGGGGCAGTTCTTC. The encoded protein is CASSPGSGGTMGQFF.

The chain is built from TRBV28 and TRBJ1-2, with TRBD1 matching over 9 bases. This CDR3 spans 17 amino acids. Germline V gives CDR1 MDHEN, CDR2 SYDVKM. Trimming cost V 5 bases and J 4 bases; bases outside gene matches: 14. CDR3 bases: TGTGCCAGCAGTCCCCCCGGCATGGGGACAGGGACCTATGGCTACACCTTC. Its protein is CASSPPGMGTGTYGYTF.

The CDR3 here is CSARSTYEQYF. CDR3 coding DNA: TGCAGTGCTAGGTCTACCTACGAGCAGTACTTC. V gene TRBV20-1 combines with J gene TRBJ2-7; D is ambiguous. Deletions cut 3 bases from V and 2 bases from J, with 5 bases between. This CDR3 has 11 residues. Germline loops: CDR1 DFQATT, CDR2 SNEGSKA (reference sequence).

This clonotype was observed a handful of times. J is TRBJ2-1 and V is TRBV20-1, with unresolved D. Germline V gene data show CDR1 as DFQATT and CDR2 as SNEGSKA (reference sequence). The CDR3 has 14 residues. Trimming pared 1 base from V and 4 bases from J, leaving 11 bases between. The CDR3 DNA sequence: TGCAGTGCTAGAGGGGTTTTAGTATACAATGAGCAGTTCTTC. Protein product: CSARGVLVYNEQFF.